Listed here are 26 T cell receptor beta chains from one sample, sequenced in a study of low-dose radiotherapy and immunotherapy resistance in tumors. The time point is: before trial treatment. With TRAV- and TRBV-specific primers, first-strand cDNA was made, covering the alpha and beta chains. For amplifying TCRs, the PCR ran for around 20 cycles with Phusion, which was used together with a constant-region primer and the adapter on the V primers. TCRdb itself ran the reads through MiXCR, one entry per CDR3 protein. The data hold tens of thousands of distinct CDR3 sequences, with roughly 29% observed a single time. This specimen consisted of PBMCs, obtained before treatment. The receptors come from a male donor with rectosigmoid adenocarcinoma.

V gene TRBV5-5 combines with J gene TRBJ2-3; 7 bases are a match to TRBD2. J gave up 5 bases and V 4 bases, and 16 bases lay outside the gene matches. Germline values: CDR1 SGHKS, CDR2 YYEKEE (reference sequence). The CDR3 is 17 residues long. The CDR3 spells CASSSPLGGGAGDTQYF. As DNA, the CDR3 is TGTGCCAGCAGCAGCCCGCTGGGGGGGGGAGCGGGAGATACGCAGTATTTT.

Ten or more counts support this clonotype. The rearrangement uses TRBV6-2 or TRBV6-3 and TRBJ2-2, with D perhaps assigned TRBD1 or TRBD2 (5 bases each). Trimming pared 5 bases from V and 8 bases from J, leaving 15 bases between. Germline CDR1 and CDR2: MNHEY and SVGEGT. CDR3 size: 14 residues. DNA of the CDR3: TGTGCCAGCAGTGAGAGGGCATGGGGGGGGGAGCTGTTTTTT. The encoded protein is CASSERAWGGELFF.

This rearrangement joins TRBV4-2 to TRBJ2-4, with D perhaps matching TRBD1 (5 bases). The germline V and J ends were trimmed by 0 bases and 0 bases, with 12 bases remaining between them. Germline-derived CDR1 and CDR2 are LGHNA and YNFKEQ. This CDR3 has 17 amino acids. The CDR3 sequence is CASSQDTDSLAKNIQYF. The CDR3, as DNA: TGTGCCAGCAGCCAAGATACCGACAGCCTAGCCAAAAACATTCAGTACTTC.

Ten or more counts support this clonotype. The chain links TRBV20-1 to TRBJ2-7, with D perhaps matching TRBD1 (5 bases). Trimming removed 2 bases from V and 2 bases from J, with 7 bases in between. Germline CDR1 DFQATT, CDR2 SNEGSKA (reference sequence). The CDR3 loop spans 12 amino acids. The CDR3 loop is CSARSGTYEQYF. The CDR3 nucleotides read TGCAGTGCTAGATCAGGGACCTACGAGCAGTACTTC.

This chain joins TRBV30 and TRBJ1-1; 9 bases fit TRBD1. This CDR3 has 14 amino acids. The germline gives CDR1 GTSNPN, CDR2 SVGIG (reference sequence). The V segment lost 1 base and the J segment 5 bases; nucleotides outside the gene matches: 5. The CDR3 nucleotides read TGTGCCTGGAGTGAAGGACAGGGGAATACTGAAGCTTTCTTT. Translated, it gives CAWSEGQGNTEAFF.

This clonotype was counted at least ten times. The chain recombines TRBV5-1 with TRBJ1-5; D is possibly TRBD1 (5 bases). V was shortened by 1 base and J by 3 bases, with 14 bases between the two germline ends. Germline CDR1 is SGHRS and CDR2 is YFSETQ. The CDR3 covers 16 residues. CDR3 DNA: TGCGCCAGCAGCTTGATGCCGGACATACCCAATCAGCCCCAGCATTTT. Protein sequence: CASSLMPDIPNQPQHF. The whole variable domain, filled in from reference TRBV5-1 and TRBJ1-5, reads KAGVTQTPRYLIKTRGQQVTLSCSPISGHRSVSWYQQTPGQGLQFLFEYFSETQRNKGNFPGRFSGRQFSNSRSEMNVSTLELGDSALYLCASSLMPDIPNQPQHFGDGTRLSIL.

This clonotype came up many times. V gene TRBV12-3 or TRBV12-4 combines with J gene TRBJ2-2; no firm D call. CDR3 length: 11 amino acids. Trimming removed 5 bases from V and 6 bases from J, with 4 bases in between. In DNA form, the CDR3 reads TGTGCCAGCAGTCCCCCCGGGGAGCTGTTTTTT. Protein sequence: CASSPPGELFF.

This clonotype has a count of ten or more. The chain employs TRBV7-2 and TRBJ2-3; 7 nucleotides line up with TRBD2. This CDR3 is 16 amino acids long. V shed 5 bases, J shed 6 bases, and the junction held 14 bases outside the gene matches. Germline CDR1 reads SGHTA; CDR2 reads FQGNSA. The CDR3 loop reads CASSLAGELKSDTQYF. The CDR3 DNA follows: TGTGCCAGCAGCCTGGCGGGAGAGCTTAAGAGTGATACGCAGTATTTT.

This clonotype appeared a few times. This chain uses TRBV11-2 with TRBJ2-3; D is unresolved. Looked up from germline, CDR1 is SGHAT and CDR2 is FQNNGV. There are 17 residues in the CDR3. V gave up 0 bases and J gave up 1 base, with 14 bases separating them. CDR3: CASSLDRAVGGTDTQYF. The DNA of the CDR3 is TGTGCCAGCAGCTTAGATCGGGCAGTTGGGGGCACAGATACGCAGTATTTT.

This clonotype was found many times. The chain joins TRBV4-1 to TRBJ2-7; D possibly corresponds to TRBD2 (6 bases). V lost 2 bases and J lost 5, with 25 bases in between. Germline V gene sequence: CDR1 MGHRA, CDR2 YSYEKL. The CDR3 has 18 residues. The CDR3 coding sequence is TGCGCCAGCAGCCAATCTTTACCACTATCGGGAGCGAAAAACGAGCAGTACTTC. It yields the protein CASSQSLPLSGAKNEQYF.

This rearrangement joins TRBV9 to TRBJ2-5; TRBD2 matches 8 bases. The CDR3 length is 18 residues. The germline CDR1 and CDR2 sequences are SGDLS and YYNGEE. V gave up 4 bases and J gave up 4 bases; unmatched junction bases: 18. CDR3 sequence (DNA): TGTGCCAGCAGCCCCCCTTCCGGGAGGGTTGTTGGAAGAGAGACCCAGTACTTC. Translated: CASSPPSGRVVGRETQYF.

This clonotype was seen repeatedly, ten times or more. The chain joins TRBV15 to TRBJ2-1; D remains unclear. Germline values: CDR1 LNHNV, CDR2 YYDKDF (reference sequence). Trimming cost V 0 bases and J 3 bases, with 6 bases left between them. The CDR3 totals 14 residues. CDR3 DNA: TGTGCCACCAGCAGAGAATACAGCTACAATGAGCAGTTCTTC. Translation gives CATSREYSYNEQFF.

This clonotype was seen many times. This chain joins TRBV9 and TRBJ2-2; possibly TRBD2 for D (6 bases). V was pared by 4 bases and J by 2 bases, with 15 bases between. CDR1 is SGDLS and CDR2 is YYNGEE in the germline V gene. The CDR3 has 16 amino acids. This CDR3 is CASSPWRGANTGELFF. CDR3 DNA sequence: TGTGCCAGCAGCCCCTGGCGGGGCGCAAACACCGGGGAGCTGTTTTTT.

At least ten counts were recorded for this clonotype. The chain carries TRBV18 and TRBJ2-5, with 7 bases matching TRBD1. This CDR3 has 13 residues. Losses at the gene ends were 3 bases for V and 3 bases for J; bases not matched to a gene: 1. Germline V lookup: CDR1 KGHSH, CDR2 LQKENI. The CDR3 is CASSPGQKETQYF. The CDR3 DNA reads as TGTGCCAGCTCACCGGGACAGAAAGAGACCCAGTACTTC.

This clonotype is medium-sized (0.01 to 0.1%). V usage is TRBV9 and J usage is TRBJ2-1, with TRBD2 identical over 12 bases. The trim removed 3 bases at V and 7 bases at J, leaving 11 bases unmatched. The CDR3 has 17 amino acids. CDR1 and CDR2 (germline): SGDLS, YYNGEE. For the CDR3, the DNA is TGTGCCAGCAGCGCGACACCCTCTAGCGGGAGGGCAAATGAGCAGTTCTTC. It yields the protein CASSATPSSGRANEQFF.

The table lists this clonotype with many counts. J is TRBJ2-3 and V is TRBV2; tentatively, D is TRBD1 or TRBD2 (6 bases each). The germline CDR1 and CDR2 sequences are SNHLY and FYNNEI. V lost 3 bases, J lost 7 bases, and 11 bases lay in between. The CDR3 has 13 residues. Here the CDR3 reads CASSDGGGNTQYF. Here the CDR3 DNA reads TGTGCCAGCAGTGACGGGGGCGGGAATACGCAGTATTTT.

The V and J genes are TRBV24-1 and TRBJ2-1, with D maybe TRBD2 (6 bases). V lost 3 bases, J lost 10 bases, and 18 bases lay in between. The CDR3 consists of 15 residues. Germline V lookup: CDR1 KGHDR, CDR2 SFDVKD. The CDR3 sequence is CATSDPQGPREEQFF. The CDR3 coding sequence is TGTGCCACCAGTGATCCTCAAGGCCCCCGGGAGGAGCAGTTCTTC.

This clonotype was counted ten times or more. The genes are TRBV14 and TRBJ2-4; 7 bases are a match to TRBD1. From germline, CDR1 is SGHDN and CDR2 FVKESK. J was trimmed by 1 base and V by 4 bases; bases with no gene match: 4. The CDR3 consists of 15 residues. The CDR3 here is CASSRDSLAKNIQYF. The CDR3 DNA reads TGTGCCAGCAGCCGGGACAGCCTGGCCAAAAACATTCAGTACTTC.

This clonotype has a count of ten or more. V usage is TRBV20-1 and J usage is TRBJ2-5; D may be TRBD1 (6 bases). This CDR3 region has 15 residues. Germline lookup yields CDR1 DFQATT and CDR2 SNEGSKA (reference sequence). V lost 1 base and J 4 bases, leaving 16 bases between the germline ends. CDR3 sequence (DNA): TGCAGTGCTAGAGTTCGGACAGATGTCAGAGAGACCCAGTACTTC. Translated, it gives CSARVRTDVRETQYF.

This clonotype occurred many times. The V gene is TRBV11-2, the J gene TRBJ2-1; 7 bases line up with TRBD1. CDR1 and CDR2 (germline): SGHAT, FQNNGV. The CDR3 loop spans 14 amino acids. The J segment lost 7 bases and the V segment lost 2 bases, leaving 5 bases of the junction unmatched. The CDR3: CASSLLGTANEQFF. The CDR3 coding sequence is TGTGCCAGCAGCTTACTGGGGACAGCTAATGAGCAGTTCTTC.

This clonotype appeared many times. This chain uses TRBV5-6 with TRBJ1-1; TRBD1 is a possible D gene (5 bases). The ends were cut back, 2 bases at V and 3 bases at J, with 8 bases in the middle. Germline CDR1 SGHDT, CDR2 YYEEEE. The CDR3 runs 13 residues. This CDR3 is CASSLGGDTEAFF. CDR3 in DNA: TGTGCCAGCAGCTTAGGAGGGGACACTGAAGCTTTCTTT.

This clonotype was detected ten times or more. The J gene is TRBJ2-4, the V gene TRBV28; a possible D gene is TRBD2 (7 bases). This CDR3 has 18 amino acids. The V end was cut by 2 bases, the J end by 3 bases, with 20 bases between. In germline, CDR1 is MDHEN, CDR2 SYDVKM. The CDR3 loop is CASSLRRLGGRVKNIQYF. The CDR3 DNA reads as TGTGCCAGCAGTTTACGGCGCCTCGGGGGGCGGGTCAAAAACATTCAGTACTTC. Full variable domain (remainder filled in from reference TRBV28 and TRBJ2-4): DVKVTQSSRYLVKRTGEKVFLECVQDMDHENMFWYRQDPGLGLRLIYFSYDVKMKEKGDIPEGYSVSREKKERFSLILESASTNQTSMYLCASSLRRLGGRVKNIQYFGAGTRLSVL.

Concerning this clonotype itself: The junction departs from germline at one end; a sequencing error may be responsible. The CDR3 coding sequence is TGTGCCAACAGTGATATATCGACAGGACGTAGGGCCTACGAGCAGTACTTC. Translated: CANSDISTGRRAYEQYF. This chain connects TRBV6-8 to TRBJ2-7; D is perhaps TRBD1 (6 bases). CDR3 length equals 17 residues. From germline, CDR1 is MNHGY and CDR2 SAAAGT.

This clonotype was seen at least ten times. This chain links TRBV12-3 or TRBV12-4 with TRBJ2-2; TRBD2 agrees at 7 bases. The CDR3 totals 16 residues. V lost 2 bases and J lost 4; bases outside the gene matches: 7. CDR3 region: CASSLSGVEGTGELFF. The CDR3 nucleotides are TGTGCCAGCAGTTTAAGCGGGGTGGAGGGCACCGGGGAGCTGTTTTTT.

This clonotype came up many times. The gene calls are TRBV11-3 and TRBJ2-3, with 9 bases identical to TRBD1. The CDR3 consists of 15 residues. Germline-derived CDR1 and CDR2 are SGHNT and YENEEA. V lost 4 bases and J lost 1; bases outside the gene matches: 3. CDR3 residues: CASSSRDRGTDTQYF. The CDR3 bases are TGTGCCAGCAGCTCCCGGGACAGGGGCACAGATACGCAGTATTTT.

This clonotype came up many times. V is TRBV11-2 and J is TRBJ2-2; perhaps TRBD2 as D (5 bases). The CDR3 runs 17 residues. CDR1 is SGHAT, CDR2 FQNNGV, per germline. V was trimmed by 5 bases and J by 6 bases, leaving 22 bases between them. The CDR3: CASSPIVGESPSGELFF. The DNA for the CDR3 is TGTGCCAGCAGCCCCATCGTGGGAGAGAGTCCCTCCGGGGAGCTGTTTTTT.